This T cell receptor beta chain was documented in a study of T cells in Graves' hyperthyroidism and ophthalmopathy. Study-wide points: Model output signaled ophthalmopathy a median roughly six months ahead of onset. Most clonotypes expanded in the thyroid (above 0.001) were also present in blood.

Researchers amplified the TCR beta CDR3 regions from RNA transcripts. The HTBI primer set was used in a first-round RT-PCR of the TCR CDR3. One entry per CDR3 protein, called by TCRdb with MiXCR from the multiplex PCR reads. The sample shows roughly 400,000 distinct CDR3 sequences, more than 20% of them seen only once. The ends were cut back, 2 bases at V and 0 bases at J, with 12 bases in the middle. The CDR3 loop spans 16 amino acids. Looked up from germline, CDR1 is ENHRY and CDR2 is SYGVKD. Hyperthyroidism in the patients, aged 18 to 65, was newly diagnosed and under 2 months in duration. Extraction of PBMCs used roughly 9.6 ml of fresh peripheral blood. Worth noting for this clonotype: As yet, its antigen is unknown.

This chain uses TRBV10-3 with TRBJ2-3; possibly TRBD2 for D (6 bases). The sequence derives from a man aged 50 or older with Graves' hyperthyroidism. Sequencing was carried out using blood. CDR3 bases: TGTGCCATCAGTGAGGTGGCGGGATCTAGCACAGATACGCAGTATTTT. Translated: CAISEVAGSSTDTQYF.